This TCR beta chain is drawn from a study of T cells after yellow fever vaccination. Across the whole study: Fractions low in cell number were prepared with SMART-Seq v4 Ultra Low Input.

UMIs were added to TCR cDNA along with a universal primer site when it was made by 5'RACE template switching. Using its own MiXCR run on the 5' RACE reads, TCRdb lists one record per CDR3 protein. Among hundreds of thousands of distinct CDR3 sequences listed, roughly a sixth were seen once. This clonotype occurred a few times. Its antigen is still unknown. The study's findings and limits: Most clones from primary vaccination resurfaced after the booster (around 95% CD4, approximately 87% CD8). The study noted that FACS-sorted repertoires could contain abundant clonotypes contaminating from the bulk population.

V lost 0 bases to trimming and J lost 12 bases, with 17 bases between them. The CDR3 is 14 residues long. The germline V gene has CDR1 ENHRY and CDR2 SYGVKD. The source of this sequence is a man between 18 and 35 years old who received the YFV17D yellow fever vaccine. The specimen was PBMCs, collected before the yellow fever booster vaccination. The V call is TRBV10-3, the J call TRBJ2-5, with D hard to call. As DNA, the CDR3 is TGTGCCATCAGTGAGTCGATACCGGACGGGCGAGAGTACTTC. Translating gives CAISESIPDGREYF.